Listed below are T cell receptor beta chains from one sample, sequenced in a study of blood T cell repertoires in COVID-19. Generated by immunoSEQ multiplex PCR, the TCRdb table keeps only in-frame clones and is missing some. The sample holds over 200,000 clones, under 90% seen once. The sequenced material came from PBMCs or T cells enriched from blood (not recorded which). The source is a man in his sixties who had recovered from COVID-19. Each CDR3 is given with its conserved first and last residue. The order of the fields is V gene, CDR3 protein.

>TRBV5-1
CASSRDSGPYEQYF
>TRBV13
CASSAWGLAVFTDTQYF
>TRBV20-1
CSAIEPRASRETQYF
>TRBV19
CASSIDRTGGNSPLHF
>TRBV7-3
CASSLRGGYEQYF
>TRBV5-1
CASSPVPGQTYEQYF
>TRBV20-1
CSASDQYWHGYTF
>TRBV19
CASEDRFYSGANVLTF
>TRBV4-3
CASSQERASGYNEQFF
>TRBV7-3
CASSYSFGELFF
>TRBV3-1/TRBV3-2
CASSQEGYRGTQYF
>TRBV27
CASRATGVILGNYGYTF
>TRBV6-5
CARQGHYGYTF
>TRBV6-5
CASSPRSPREQYF
>TRBV11-3
CASSLAQAGGSPLHF
>TRBV30
CAFNSGTGRAGELFF
>TRBV7-8
CASSPREGFGGEQYF
>TRBV6-6
CASNQGDEQFF
>TRBV24-1
CATSDLQETQYF
>TRBV7-2
CASSAGQLWDEQYF
>TRBV3-1/TRBV3-2
CASSQRGGGSYGYTF
>TRBV3-1/TRBV3-2
CASSQYETQYF
>TRBV7-7
CASSLDWRADAEQFF
>TRBV10-1
CASSDPAGARGTDTQYF
>TRBV21-1
CASSKASGGNQPQHF
>TRBV9
CASSEATGYGNTIYF
>TRBV4-2
CASSQGQGAQPQHF
>TRBV27
CASSLGGAGSYGYTF
>TRBV6-5
CASRTLTGVNTEAFF
>TRBV3-1/TRBV3-2
CASSQDRGRERDTQYF
>TRBV7-7
CASSPDGTGGFDTQYF
>TRBV7-2
CASSLAVSAGGLTDTQYF
>TRBV5-1
CASSSTGASLYGYTF
>TRBV6-1
CASSDRVLSGELFF
>TRBV3-1/TRBV3-2
CASSRGLAQETQYF
>TRBV18
CASSPPDRVGYTF
>TRBV18
CASSPRTGLNEKLFF
>TRBV15
CATSDKGQPGNTIYF
>TRBV9
CASSVAAGGTGELFF
>TRBV5-6
CASSPQGALNTIYF
>TRBV10-3
CAISESTPESSGNTIYF
>TRBV18
CASSPGTGDQEYF
>TRBV19
CASSIGQGIQPQHF
>TRBV30
CAWNQMNYGYTF
>TRBV5-1
CASSLTDRGTDTQYF
>TRBV3-1/TRBV3-2
CASSRTGIPDTQYF
>TRBV27
CASSTGSTEAFF
>TRBV25-1
CASSESFGTTGNNEKLFF
>TRBV5-1
CASSQIQGPDTEAFF
>TRBV6-5
CASSWGQGDYEQYF
>TRBV19
CASSIGTQQFF
>TRBV4-3
CASSQDAYATSTNEKLFF
>TRBV19
CASRVATGNTPLHF
>TRBV25-1
CASRPGGRDTEAFF